Presented here are 2 T cell receptor beta chains from one specimen sequenced in a study of cytomegalovirus exposure and HLA in healthy donors. PCR was performed using 60 Vbeta and 13 Jbeta primers. Sequencing was performed with immunoSEQ multiplex PCR; in TCRdb, only in-frame clones are kept and a portion is missing. There are approximately 160,000 clones in the sample; around 78% occur only once, and approximately 1.5% lies in the top ten. Sample: PBMCs. The origin of the receptors is a man aged 40-55 years in good health and CMV-seronegative.

This chain links TRBV18 with TRBJ1-4, with D perhaps matching TRBD1 (5 bases). CDR1 and CDR2 from the germline V gene are KGHSH and LQKENI. The CDR3 has 15 residues. The ends were cut back, 6 bases at V and 7 bases at J, with 18 bases in the middle. The CDR3, as DNA: TGTGCCAGCTCCCCAACGGGGGGACTGGGTGAAAAACTGTTTTTT. It is translated as CASSPTGGLGEKLFF.

CDR3 sequence: CSAGQATDGYTF. The CDR3 DNA reads TGCAGCGCAGGACAGGCAACAGATGGCTACACCTTC. V gene TRBV29-1 combines with J gene TRBJ1-2, with 7 positions matching TRBD1. Germline V gene data show CDR1 as SQVTM and CDR2 as ANQGSEA. This CDR3 has 12 residues. Unmatched junction bases numbered 8, after V lost 7 bases and J lost 6 bases.